This T cell receptor beta chain was retrieved from a study of blood T cell repertoires in COVID-19. The wider study: Sites across the United States, Italy and Spain contributed samples from acute and convalescent COVID-19. Nucleic acid was either cDNA or gDNA, and it came from T cells, B-cell-depleted T cells, or PBMCs.

The CDR3 loop spans 16 amino acids. CDR1 is DFQATT, CDR2 SNEGSKA, per germline (reference sequence). Losses at the gene ends were 3 bases for V and 0 bases for J; bases not matched to a gene: 7. This clone was detected once. Original data processing: Scientists estimated how many nucleated cells there were by amplifying reference gene primers. Sequencing was performed with immunoSEQ multiplex PCR; in TCRdb, only in-frame clones are kept and a portion is missing. The V and J calls and clone size are taken from that table; D and trimming were inferred from the DNA. The sample shows a few hundred thousand clones, more than 70% of them seen only once.

The sample was peripheral blood. The sequence was obtained from a woman of 80 years or more with acute or convalescent COVID-19. This chain joins TRBV20-1 and TRBJ2-3; 9 bases agree with TRBD2. In DNA form, the CDR3 reads TGCAGTGCTAGTAGCGGGGGATTTGGGAGCACAGATACGCAGTATTTT. Protein product: CSASSGGFGSTDTQYF.